The clone carrying this TCR beta chain was detected only once. The data belong to a study of blood T cell repertoires in COVID-19. This CDR3 spans 14 amino acids. Germline CDR1 and CDR2: SGHRS and YFSETQ. The germline V and J ends were trimmed by 0 bases and 1 base, with 7 bases remaining between them. Some clones are missing from TCRdb's copy, which holds only in-frame ones; the method was immunoSEQ multiplex PCR. Altogether 360,000 or so clones are present, roughly 89% being singletons, with the ten largest covering 1.5% to 2%. Source material: PBMCs or T cells enriched from blood (not recorded which). This clonotype was sampled from a woman in her thirties who had recovered from COVID-19. The gene calls are TRBV5-1 and TRBJ1-1; D is unresolved. CDR3 region: CASSLATGNTEAFF. The DNA of the CDR3 is TGCGCCAGCAGCTTGGCGACTGGGAACACTGAAGCTTTCTTT. Full variable domain (outside the CDR3, taken from reference TRBV5-1 and TRBJ1-1): KAGVTQTPRYLIKTRGQQVTLSCSPISGHRSVSWYQQTPGQGLQFLFEYFSETQRNKGNFPGRFSGRQFSNSRSEMNVSTLELGDSALYLCASSLATGNTEAFFGQGTRLTVV.